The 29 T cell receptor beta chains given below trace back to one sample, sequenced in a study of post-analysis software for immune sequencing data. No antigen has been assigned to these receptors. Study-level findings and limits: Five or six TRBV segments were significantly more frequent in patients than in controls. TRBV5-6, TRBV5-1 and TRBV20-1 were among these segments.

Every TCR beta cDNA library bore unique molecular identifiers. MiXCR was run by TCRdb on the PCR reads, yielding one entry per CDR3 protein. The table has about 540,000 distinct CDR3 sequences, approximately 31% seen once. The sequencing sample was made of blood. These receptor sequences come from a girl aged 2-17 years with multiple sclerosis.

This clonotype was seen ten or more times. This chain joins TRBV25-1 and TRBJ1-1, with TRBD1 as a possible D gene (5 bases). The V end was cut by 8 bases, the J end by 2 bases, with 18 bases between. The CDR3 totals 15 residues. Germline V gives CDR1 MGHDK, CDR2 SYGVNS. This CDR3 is CASRLTGTLNTEAFF. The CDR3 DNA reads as TGTGCCAGCCGACTTACCGGGACCCTTAACACTGAAGCTTTCTTT.

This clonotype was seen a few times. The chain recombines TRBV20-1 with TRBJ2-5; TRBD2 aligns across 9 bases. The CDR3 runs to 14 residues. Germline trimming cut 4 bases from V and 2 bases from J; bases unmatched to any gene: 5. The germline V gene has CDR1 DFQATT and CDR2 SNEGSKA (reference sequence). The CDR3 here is CSAIAGAIQETQYF. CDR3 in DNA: TGCAGTGCTATAGCGGGGGCGATACAAGAGACCCAGTACTTC.

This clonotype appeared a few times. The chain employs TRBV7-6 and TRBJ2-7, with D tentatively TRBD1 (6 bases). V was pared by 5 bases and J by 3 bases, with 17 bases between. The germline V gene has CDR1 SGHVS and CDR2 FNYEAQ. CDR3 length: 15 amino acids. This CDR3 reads CASSRSGARYYEQYF. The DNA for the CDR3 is TGTGCCAGCAGCCGGTCAGGGGCCCGTTACTACGAGCAGTACTTC.

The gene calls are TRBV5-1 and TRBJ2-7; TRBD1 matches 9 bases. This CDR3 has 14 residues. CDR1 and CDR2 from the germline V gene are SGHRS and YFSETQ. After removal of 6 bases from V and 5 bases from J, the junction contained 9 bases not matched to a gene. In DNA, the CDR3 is TGCGCCAGCACCATCTCCGGGACAGGGAACGAGCAGTACTTC. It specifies CASTISGTGNEQYF. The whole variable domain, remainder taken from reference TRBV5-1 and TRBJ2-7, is KAGVTQTPRYLIKTRGQQVTLSCSPISGHRSVSWYQQTPGQGLQFLFEYFSETQRNKGNFPGRFSGRQFSNSRSEMNVSTLELGDSALYLCASTISGTGNEQYFGPGTRLTVT.

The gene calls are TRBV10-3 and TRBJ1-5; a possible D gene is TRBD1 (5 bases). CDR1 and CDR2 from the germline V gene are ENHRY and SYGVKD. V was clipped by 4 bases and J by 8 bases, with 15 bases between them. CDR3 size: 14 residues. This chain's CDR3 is CAISGGGAAEPQHF. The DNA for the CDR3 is TGTGCCATCAGTGGGGGGGGTGCGGCGGAGCCCCAGCATTTT.

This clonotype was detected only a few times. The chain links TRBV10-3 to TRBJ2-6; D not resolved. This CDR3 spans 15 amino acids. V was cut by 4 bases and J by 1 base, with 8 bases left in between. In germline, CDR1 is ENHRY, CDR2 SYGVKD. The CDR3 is CAISVEPSGANVLTF. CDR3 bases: TGTGCCATCAGTGTGGAGCCTTCTGGGGCCAACGTCCTGACTTTC.

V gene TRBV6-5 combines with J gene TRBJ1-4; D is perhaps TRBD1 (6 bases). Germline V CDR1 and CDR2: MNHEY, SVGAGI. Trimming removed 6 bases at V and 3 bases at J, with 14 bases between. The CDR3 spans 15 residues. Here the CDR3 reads CASRPQGTPNEKLFF. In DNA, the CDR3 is TGTGCCAGCAGACCACAGGGCACCCCTAATGAAAAACTGTTTTTT.

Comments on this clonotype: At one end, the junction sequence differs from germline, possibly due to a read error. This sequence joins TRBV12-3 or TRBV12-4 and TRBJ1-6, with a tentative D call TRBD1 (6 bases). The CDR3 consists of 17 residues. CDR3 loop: CASSPGTPRSYNSPLHF. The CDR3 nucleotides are TGTGCCAGCAGTCCCGGGACACCCCGCTCCTATAATTCGCCCCTCCACTTT.

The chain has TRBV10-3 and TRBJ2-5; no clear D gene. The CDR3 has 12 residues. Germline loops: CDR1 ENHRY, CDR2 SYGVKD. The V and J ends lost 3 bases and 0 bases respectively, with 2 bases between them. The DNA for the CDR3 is TGTGCCATCAGTGATGACCAAGAGACCCAGTACTTC. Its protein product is CAISDDQETQYF.

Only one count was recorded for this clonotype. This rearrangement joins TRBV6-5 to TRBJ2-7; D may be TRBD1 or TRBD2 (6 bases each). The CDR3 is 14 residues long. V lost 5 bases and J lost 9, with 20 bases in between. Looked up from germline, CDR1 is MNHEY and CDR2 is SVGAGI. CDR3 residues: CASSTGWGRDGQYF. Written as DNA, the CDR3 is TGTGCCAGCAGTACCGGCTGGGGGCGGGACGGGCAGTACTTC.

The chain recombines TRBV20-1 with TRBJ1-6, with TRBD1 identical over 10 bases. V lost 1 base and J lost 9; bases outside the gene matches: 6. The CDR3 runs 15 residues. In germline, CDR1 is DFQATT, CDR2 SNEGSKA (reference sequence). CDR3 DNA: TGCAGTGCTAGAGCGCCGGGACAGGGGACTTCACCCCTCCACTTT. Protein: CSARAPGQGTSPLHF.

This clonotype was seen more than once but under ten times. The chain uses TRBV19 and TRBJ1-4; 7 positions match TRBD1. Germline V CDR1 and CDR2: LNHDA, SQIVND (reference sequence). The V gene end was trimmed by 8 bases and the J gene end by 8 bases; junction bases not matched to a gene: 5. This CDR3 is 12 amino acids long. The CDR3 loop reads CASGGDSEKLFF. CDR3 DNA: TGTGCCAGTGGAGGGGACAGCGAAAAACTGTTTTTT.

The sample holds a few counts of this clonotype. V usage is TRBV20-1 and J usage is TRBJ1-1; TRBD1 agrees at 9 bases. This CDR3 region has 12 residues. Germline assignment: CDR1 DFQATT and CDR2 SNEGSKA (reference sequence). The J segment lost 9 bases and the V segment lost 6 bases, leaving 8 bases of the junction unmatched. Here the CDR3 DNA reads TGCAGTGCCCCCGGGACAGGGCCCCAAGCTTTCTTT. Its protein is CSAPGTGPQAFF.

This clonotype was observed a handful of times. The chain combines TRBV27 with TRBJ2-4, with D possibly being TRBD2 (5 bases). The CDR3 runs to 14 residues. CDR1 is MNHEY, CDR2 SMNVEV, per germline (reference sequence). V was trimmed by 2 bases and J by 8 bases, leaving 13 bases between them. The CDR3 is CASSLTGTGDIQYF. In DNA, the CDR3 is TGTGCCAGCAGTTTAACCGGCACCGGGGACATTCAGTACTTC.

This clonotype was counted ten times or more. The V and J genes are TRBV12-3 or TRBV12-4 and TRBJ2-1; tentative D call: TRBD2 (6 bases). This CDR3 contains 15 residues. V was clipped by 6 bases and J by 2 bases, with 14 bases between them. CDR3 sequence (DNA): TGTGCCAGCAGCCCAGACCGCGGGGCCTACAATGAGCAGTTCTTC. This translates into CASSPDRGAYNEQFF.

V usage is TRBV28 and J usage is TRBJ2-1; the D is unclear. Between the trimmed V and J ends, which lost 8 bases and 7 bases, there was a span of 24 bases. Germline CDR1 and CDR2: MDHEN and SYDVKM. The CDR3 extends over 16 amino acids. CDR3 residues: CASSSPEANLVNEQFF. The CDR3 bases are TGTGCCAGCTCGTCCCCAGAGGCCAATCTAGTGAATGAGCAGTTCTTC.

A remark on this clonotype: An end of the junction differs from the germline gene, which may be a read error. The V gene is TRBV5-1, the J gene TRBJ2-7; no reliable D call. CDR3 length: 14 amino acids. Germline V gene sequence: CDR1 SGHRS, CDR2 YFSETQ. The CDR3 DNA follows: TGCGCCGGCAGCTTGGAGTTCCCGCTTTACGAGCAGTACTTC. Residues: CAGSLEFPLYEQYF. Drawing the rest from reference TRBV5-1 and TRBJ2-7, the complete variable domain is KAGVTQTPRYLIKTRGQQVTLSCSPISGHRSVSWYQQTPGQGLQFLFEYFSETQRNKGNFPGRFSGRQFSNSRSEMNVSTLELGDSALYLCAGSLEFPLYEQYFGPGTRLTVT.

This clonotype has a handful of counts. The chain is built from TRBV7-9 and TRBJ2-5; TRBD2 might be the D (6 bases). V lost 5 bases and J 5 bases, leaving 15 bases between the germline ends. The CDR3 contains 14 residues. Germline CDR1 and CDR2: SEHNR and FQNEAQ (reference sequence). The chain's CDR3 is CASSPIAVTETQYF. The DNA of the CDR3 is TGTGCCAGCAGCCCTATAGCGGTTACGGAGACCCAGTACTTC.

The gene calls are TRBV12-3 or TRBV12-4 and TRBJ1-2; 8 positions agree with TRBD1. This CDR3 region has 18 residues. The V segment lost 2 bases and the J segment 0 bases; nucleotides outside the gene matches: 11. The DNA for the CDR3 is TGTGCCAGCAGTTTAACCGACAGGGGAAGGAGTCCTAACTATGGCTACACCTTC. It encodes CASSLTDRGRSPNYGYTF.

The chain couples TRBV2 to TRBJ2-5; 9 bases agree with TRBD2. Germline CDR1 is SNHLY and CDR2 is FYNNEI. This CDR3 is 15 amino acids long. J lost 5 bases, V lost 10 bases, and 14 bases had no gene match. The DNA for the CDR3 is TGTGCCATCGATTATGAGCTAGCGGGGCAGGAGACCCAGTACTTC. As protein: CAIDYELAGQETQYF.

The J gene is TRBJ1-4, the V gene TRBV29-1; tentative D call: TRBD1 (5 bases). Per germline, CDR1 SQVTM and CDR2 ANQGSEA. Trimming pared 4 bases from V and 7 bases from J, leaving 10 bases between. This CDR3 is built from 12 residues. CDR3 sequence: CSVAGVGEKLFF. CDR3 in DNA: TGCAGCGTTGCGGGGGTCGGTGAAAAACTGTTTTTT.

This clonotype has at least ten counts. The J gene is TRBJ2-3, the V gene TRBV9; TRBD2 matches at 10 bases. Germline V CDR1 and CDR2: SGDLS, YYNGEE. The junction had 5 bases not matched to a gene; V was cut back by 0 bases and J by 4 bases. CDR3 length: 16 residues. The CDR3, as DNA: TGTGCCAGCAGCGTAGCCACTAGCGGGACCTCAGATACGCAGTATTTT. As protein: CASSVATSGTSDTQYF.

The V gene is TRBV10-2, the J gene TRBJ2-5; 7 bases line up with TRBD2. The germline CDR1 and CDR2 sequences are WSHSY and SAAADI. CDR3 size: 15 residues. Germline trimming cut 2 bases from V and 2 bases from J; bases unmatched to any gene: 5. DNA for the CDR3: TGCGCCAGCAGTGAGCCTGCTAGCGGACAAGAGACCCAGTACTTC. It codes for CASSEPASGQETQYF.

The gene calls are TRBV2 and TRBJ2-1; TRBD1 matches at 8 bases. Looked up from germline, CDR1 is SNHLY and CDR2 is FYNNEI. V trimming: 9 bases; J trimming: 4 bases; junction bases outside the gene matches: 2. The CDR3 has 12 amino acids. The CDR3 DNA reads TGTGCCAGGGGGACAGGATACAATGAGCAGTTCTTC. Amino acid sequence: CARGTGYNEQFF.

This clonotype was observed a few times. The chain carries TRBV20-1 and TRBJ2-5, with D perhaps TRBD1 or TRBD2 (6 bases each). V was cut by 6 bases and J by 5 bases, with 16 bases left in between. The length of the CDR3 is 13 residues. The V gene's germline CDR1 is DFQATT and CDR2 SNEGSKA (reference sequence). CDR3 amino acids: CSARGLVRETQYF. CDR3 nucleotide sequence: TGCAGTGCCCGGGGGCTAGTGAGGGAGACCCAGTACTTC.

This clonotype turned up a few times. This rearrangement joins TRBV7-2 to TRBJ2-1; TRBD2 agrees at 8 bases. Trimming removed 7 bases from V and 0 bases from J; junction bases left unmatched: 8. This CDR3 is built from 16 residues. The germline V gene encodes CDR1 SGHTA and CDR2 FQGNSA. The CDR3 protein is CASTTYSGTSYNEQFF. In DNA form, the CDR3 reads TGTGCCAGCACCACTTATAGCGGGACCTCCTACAATGAGCAGTTCTTC.

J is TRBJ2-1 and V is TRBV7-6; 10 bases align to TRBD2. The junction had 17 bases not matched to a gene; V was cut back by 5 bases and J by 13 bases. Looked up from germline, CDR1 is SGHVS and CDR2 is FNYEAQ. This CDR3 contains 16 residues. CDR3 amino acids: CASSPVGTSAQETQFF. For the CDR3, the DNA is TGTGCCAGCAGCCCAGTCGGGACTAGCGCCCAAGAGACCCAGTTCTTC.

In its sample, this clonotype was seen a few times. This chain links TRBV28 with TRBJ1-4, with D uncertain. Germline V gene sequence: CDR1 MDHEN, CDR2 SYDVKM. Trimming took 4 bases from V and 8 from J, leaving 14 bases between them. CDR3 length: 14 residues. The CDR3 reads CASSSPTQAEKLFF. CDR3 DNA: TGTGCCAGCAGTTCGCCCACCCAGGCCGAAAAACTGTTTTTT.

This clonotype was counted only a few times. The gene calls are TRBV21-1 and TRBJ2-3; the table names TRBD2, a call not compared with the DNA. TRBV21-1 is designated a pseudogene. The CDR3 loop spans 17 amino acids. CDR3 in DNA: TGTGCCAGCAGCAAGGAAAGACTAGCGGGGGACCGGGGTACGCAGTATTTT. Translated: CASSKERLAGDRGTQYF.